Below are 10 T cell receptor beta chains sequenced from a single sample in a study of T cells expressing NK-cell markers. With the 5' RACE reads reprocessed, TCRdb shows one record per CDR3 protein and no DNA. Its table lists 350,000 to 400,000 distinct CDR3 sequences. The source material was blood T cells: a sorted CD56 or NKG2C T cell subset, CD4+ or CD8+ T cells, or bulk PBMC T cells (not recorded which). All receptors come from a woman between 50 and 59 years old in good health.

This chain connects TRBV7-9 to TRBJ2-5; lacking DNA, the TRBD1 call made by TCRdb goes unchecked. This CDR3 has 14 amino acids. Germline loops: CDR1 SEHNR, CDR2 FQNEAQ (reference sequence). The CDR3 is CASSLAPPSETQYF.

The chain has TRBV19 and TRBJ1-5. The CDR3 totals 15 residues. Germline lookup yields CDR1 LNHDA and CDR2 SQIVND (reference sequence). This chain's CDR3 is CASSRRLLSNQPQHF.

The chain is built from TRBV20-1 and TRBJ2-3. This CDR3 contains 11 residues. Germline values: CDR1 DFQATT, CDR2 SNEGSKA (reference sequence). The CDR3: CSVGPVDTQYF.

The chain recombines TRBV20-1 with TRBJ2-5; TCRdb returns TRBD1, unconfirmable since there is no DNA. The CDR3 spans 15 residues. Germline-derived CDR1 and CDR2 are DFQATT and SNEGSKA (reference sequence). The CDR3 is CSARGPGNYQETQYF.

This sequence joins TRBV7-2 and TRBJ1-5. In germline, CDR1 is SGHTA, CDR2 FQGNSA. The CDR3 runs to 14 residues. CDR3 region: CASSLEPINQPQHF.

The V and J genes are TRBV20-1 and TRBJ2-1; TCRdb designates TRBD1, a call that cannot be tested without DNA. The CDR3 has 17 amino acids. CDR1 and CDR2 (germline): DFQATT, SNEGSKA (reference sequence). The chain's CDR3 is CSARVTPGQSFYNEQFF.

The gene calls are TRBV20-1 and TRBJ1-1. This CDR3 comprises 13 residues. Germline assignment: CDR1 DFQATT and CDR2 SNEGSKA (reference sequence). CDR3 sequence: CSATRRMNTEAFF.

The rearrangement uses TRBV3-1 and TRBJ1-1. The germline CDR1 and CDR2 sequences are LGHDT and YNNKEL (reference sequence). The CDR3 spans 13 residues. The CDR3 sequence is CASSQDLGVEAFF.

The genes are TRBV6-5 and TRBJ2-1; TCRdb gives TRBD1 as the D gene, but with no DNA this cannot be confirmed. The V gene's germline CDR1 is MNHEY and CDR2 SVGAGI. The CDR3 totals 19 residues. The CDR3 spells CASSYDSTGWGGLGNEQFF.

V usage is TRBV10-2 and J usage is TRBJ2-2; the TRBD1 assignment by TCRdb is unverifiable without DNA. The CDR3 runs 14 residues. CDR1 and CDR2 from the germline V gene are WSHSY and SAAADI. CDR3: CASRGDKGPWELFF.